This T cell receptor beta chain was captured by sequencing in a study of blood T cell repertoires in COVID-19. V was trimmed by 6 bases and J by 2 bases, leaving 25 bases between them. The germline V gene encodes CDR1 MNHEY and CDR2 SVGEGT. The CDR3 spans 19 residues. Authors' analysis steps: Using reference gene primer amplification, nucleated cell counts were estimated. Libraries were prepared by immunoSEQ multiplex PCR; TCRdb keeps only in-frame clonotypes and omits some of them. From that table come the V and J calls and clone size; the DNA was used to work out D and trimming. This table holds some 200,000 clones, 84% found once.

The sequenced material came from peripheral blood. This sequence joins TRBV6-2 or TRBV6-3 and TRBJ2-2; the D is unclear. The clonotype was recovered from a human donor in a cohort sampled during active COVID-19. The CDR3 coding sequence is TGTGCCAGCAGCCGCTCGAACATTTTGGGCGCCGGTAACACCGGGGAGCTGTTTTTT. This gives the protein CASSRSNILGAGNTGELFF.